Below are 20 T cell receptor beta chains sequenced from a single sample in a study of somatic mutations in cytotoxic T cells in rheumatoid arthritis. The data were produced by immunoSEQ multiplex PCR, yet TCRdb's version contains in-frame clones alone and is incomplete. The sample lists some 17,000 clones, about 80% seen once, with approximately 4.6% in the top ten. The sequenced sample was CD8+ T cells sorted from blood. Receptor source: an adult with rheumatoid arthritis.

The V gene is TRBV11-2, the J gene TRBJ1-2; D gene uncertain. The CDR3 runs to 12 residues. The germline CDR1 and CDR2 sequences are SGHAT and FQNNGV. Trimming took 4 bases from V and 8 from J, leaving 11 bases between them. The DNA of the CDR3 is TGTGCCAGCAGCTCTACGCACGGGGGCTACACCTTC. This translates into CASSSTHGGYTF.

The rearrangement joins TRBV18 to TRBJ2-1, with D possibly being TRBD2 (5 bases). Germline values: CDR1 KGHSH, CDR2 LQKENI. V was clipped by 6 bases and J by 8 bases, with 17 bases between them. This CDR3 has 14 residues. The DNA of the CDR3 is TGTGCCAGCTCCCCTTCCTGGAGGCCCGATGAGCAGTTCTTC. Its protein product is CASSPSWRPDEQFF.

This clone was found once. The CDR3 sequence: CASSWTGTSEQYF. The CDR3 bases are TGTGCCAGCAGCTGGACAGGGACCTCCGAGCAGTACTTC. The chain couples TRBV11-2 to TRBJ2-7, with TRBD1 matching over 8 bases. CDR3 length: 13 amino acids. Germline V gene lookup returns CDR1 SGHAT and CDR2 FQNNGV. V lost 4 bases and J lost 6; bases outside the gene matches: 5.

V and J are TRBV6-4 and TRBJ1-5; 12 nucleotides line up with TRBD1. The J segment lost 6 bases and the V segment lost 9 bases, leaving 9 bases of the junction unmatched. This CDR3 is 15 amino acids long. Germline CDR1 MRHNA, CDR2 SNTAGT. This CDR3 reads CASQTGTGGFQPQHF. The DNA for the CDR3 is TGTGCCAGTCAAACCGGGACAGGGGGCTTTCAGCCCCAGCATTTT.

The rearrangement links TRBV7-2 to TRBJ2-5; TRBD2 matches at 14 bases. V shed 6 bases, J shed 3 bases, and the junction held 6 bases outside the gene matches. The CDR3 consists of 16 residues. Germline CDR1 is SGHTA and CDR2 is FQGNSA. The CDR3 loop is CASSSWTSGGKETQYF. CDR3 nucleotides: TGTGCCAGCAGTTCTTGGACTAGCGGGGGGAAAGAGACCCAGTACTTC.

The J gene is TRBJ2-1, the V gene TRBV7-8; 9 bases map to TRBD2. This CDR3 region has 18 residues. CDR1 is SGHVS and CDR2 is FQNEAQ in the germline V gene. V lost 2 bases, J lost 5 bases, and 13 bases stayed unmatched. The CDR3 nucleotides read TGTGCCAGCAGCTTATGGGCGGGGGGGCGGCCCGCGGACAATGAGCAGTTCTTC. Amino acids: CASSLWAGGRPADNEQFF.

This clone was seen only a few times. The V gene is TRBV28, the J gene TRBJ1-1; possibly TRBD1 for D (6 bases). The germline V gene encodes CDR1 MDHEN and CDR2 SYDVKM. The CDR3 is 12 residues long. V dropped 6 bases and J dropped 8 bases, with 13 bases sitting between them. The CDR3 loop reads CASRPDRLEAFF. The CDR3 nucleotides are TGTGCCAGCAGGCCCGACAGGTTAGAAGCTTTCTTT.

The rearrangement links TRBV2 to TRBJ1-2, with unresolved D. The V end lost 7 bases, the J end lost 4 bases, and 7 bases lay between the germline ends. Germline V gene sequence: CDR1 SNHLY, CDR2 FYNNEI. This CDR3 spans 11 amino acids. The CDR3 sequence: CASIGGYGYTF. DNA of the CDR3: TGTGCCAGCATCGGAGGCTATGGCTACACCTTC.

This clone was seen a single time. The chain uses TRBV29-1 and TRBJ1-2; possible D gene TRBD1, 6 bases. Trimming removed 7 bases from V and 6 bases from J, with 15 bases in between. The CDR3 totals 12 residues. CDR1 is SQVTM, CDR2 ANQGSEA, per germline. CDR3 DNA sequence: TGCAGCGCCCAGGGGCGGCAGGATGGCTACACCTTC. Translated: CSAQGRQDGYTF.

The chain has TRBV19 and TRBJ2-7; tentative D call: TRBD2 (5 bases). Germline V CDR1 and CDR2: LNHDA, SQIVND (reference sequence). This CDR3 is built from 15 residues. Trimming cost V 3 bases and J 7 bases, with 19 bases left between them. CDR3 in DNA: TGTGCCAGTAGTATGGAAGCGGAAATAACGAGAGAGCAGTACTTC. It translates to CASSMEAEITREQYF.

About this clone itself: Other DNA sequences in the same sample also yield this CDR3. The chain employs TRBV2 and TRBJ1-4; D perhaps matches TRBD1 (6 bases). The germline gives CDR1 SNHLY, CDR2 FYNNEI. The germline V and J ends were trimmed by 8 bases and 4 bases, with 14 bases remaining between them. The CDR3 runs 14 residues. In DNA form, the CDR3 reads TGTGCCAGCCAAACAGGGCTTTATAATGAAAAACTGTTTTTT. Translating gives CASQTGLYNEKLFF.

The chain couples TRBV11-2 to TRBJ2-5, with a tentative D call TRBD2 (5 bases). Trimming shortened V by 3 bases and J by 4 bases, and 9 bases separated the two germline ends. Germline V CDR1 and CDR2: SGHAT, FQNNGV. The CDR3 is 13 residues long. The DNA of the CDR3 is TGTGCCAGCAGCTTTCGGGGAGCAGAGACCCAGTACTTC. Translation: CASSFRGAETQYF. The variable domain in full, completed from reference TRBV11-2 and TRBJ2-5, reads EAGVAQSPRYKIIEKRQSVAFWCNPISGHATLYWYQQILGQGPKLLIQFQNNGVVDDSQLPKDRFSAERLKGVDSTLKIQPAKLEDSAVYLCASSFRGAETQYFGPGTRLLVL.

The chain uses TRBV6-5 and TRBJ1-2; TRBD1 is a possible D gene (6 bases). The CDR3 extends over 13 amino acids. CDR1 is MNHEY and CDR2 is SVGAGI in the germline V gene. Trimming took 1 base from V and 6 from J, leaving 9 bases between them. The CDR3 protein is CASSYFPGDGYTF. DNA of the CDR3: TGTGCCAGCAGTTACTTCCCAGGGGATGGCTACACCTTC.

The rearrangement uses TRBV11-2 and TRBJ2-4; maybe TRBD2 (6 bases). The V end lost 0 bases, the J end lost 5 bases, and 23 bases lay between the germline ends. The CDR3 extends over 19 amino acids. Germline CDR1 is SGHAT and CDR2 is FQNNGV. The CDR3 here is CASSLEAASEESRENIQYF. The CDR3 nucleotides read TGTGCCAGCAGCTTAGAAGCGGCTAGCGAGGAGAGCCGGGAAAACATTCAGTACTTC.

V usage is TRBV5-8 and J usage is TRBJ2-7; TRBD2 matches 9 bases. V was pared by 4 bases and J by 1 base, with 6 bases of the junction left unmatched. Germline loops: CDR1 SGHTS, CDR2 YDEGEE. The CDR3 has 15 amino acids. CDR3 residues: CASSLGAGGSYEQYF. The CDR3 nucleotides are TGTGCCAGCAGCCTAGGGGCGGGGGGGTCCTACGAGCAGTACTTC.

This clone is categorized as medium-sized. This chain uses TRBV4-1 with TRBJ1-1, with D perhaps TRBD1 (5 bases). This CDR3 spans 14 amino acids. Germline V gene data show CDR1 as MGHRA and CDR2 as YSYEKL. Trimming cost V 0 bases and J 4 bases, with 9 bases left between them. The CDR3 is CASSQEGGFTEAFF. The CDR3 coding sequence is TGCGCCAGCAGCCAAGAGGGGGGATTCACTGAAGCTTTCTTT.

V gene TRBV5-1 combines with J gene TRBJ1-1; no reliable D call. The germline V and J ends were trimmed by 4 bases and 2 bases, with 9 bases remaining between them. The V gene's germline CDR1 is SGHRS and CDR2 YFSETQ. This CDR3 has 13 residues. The CDR3 sequence is CASSGPGNTEAFF. The CDR3 region has the DNA TGCGCCAGCAGCGGTCCCGGCAACACTGAAGCTTTCTTT.

The chain recombines TRBV14 with TRBJ1-6; a possible D gene is TRBD1 (5 bases). CDR1 and CDR2 from the germline V gene are SGHDN and FVKESK. V lost 4 bases, J lost 8 bases, and 12 bases lay in between. This CDR3 is built from 14 residues. The CDR3 DNA reads as TGTGCCAGCAGCCCGGGACGGCGGGATTCACCCCTCCACTTT. This translates into CASSPGRRDSPLHF.

The gene calls are TRBV9 and TRBJ2-7; the D gene could be TRBD1 or TRBD2 (5 bases each). The germline V gene encodes CDR1 SGDLS and CDR2 YYNGEE. V was pared by 0 bases and J by 3 bases, with 10 bases between. This CDR3 has 14 residues. The DNA for the CDR3 is TGTGCCAGCAGCGTAGGGGGACGAAGCTACGAGCAGTACTTC. Its translation: CASSVGGRSYEQYF.

This sequence joins TRBV11-2 and TRBJ2-7, with 7 bases that match TRBD1. Germline CDR1 SGHAT, CDR2 FQNNGV. This CDR3 comprises 15 residues. J lost 5 bases, V lost 2 bases, and 9 bases had no gene match. The CDR3 is CASSLSDRAANEQYF. CDR3 nucleotide sequence: TGTGCCAGCAGCTTAAGTGACAGGGCCGCCAACGAGCAGTACTTC.